This TCR beta chain is drawn from a study of post-analysis software for immune sequencing data. General study results and limits: Comparison of patients with controls showed a handful of TRBV segments more frequent in patients, TRBV5-6, TRBV5-1 and TRBV20-1 among them. Controls significantly exceeded multiple sclerosis patients in normalized Chao1 diversity.

A note on this clonotype: Its antigen is still unknown. A read error may produce the germline difference seen at one junction end.

CDR3 size: 16 residues. Germline V gene lookup returns CDR1 MNHNS and CDR2 SASEGT. TCR beta cDNA libraries included unique molecular identifiers. Some 500,000 cDNA molecules were recovered from an input of roughly 0.85 to 10 million T cells. TCRdb independently ran MiXCR on the PCR reads; one entry per CDR3 protein. The top ten hold roughly 5% of the sample, which has roughly 800,000 distinct CDR3 sequences, under 60% seen once. The TCR originated in a girl aged 10 to 17 with multiple sclerosis. Source material: blood. This chain connects TRBV6-1 to TRBJ2-7; 7 bases are a match to TRBD2. CDR3 in amino acids: CACSEWGGKATYEQYF. CDR3 nucleotide sequence: TGTGCCTGCAGTGAATGGGGGGGGAAAGCCACCTACGAGCAGTACTTC.